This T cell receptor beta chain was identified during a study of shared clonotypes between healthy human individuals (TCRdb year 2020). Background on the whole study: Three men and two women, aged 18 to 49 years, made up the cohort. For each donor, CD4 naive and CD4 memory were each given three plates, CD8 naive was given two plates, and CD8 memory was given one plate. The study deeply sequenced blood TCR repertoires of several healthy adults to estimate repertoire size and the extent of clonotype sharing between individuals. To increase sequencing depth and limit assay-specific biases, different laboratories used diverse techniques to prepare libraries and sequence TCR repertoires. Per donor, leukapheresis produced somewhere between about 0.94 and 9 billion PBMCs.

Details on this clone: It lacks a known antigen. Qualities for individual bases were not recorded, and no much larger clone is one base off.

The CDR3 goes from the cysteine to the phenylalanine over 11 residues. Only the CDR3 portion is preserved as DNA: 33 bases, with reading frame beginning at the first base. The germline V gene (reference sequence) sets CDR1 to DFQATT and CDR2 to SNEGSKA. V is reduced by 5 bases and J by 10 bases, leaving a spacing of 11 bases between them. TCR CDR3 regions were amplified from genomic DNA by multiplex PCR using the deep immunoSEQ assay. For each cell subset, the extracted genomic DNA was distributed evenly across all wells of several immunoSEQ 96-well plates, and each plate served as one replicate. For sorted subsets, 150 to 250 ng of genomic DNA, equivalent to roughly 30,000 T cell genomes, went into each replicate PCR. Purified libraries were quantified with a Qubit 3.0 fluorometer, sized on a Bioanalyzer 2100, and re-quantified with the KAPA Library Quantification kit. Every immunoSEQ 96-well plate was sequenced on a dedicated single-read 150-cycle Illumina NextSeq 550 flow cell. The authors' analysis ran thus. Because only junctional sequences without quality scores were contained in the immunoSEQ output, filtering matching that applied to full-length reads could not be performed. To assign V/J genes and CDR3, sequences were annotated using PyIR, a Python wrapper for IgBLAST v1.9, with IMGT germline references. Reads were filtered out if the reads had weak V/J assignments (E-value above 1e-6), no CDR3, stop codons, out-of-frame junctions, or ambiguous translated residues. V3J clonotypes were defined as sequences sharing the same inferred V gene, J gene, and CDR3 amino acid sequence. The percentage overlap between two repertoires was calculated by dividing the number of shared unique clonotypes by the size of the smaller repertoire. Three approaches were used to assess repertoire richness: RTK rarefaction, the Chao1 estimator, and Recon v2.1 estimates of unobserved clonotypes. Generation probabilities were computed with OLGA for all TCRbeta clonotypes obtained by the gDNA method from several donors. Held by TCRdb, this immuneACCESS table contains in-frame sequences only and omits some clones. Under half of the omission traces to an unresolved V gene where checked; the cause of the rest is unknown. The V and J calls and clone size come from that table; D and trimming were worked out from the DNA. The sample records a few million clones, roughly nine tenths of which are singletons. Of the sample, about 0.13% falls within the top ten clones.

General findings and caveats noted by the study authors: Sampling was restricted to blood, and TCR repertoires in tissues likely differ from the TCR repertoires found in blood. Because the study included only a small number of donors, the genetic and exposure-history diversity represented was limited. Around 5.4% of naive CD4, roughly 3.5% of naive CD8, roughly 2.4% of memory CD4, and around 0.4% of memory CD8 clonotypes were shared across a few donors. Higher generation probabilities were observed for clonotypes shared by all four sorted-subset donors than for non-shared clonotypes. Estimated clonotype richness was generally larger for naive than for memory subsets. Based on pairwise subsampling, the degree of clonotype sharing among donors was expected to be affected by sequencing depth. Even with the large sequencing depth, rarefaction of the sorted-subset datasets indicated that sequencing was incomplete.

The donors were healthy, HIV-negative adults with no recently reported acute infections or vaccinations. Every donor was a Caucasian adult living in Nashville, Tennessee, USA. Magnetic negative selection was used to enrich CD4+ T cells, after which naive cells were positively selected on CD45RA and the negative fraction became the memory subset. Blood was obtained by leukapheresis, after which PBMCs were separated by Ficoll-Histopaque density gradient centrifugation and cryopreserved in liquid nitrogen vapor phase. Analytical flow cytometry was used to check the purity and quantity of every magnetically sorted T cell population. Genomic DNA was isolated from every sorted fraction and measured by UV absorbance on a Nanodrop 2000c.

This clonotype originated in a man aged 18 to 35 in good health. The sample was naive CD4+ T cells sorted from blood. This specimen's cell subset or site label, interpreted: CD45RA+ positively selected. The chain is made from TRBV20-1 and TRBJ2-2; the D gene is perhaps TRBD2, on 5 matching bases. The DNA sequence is TGCAGTGCTCGAGGGCGAGAGGAGCTGTTTTTT. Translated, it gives CSARGREELFF.